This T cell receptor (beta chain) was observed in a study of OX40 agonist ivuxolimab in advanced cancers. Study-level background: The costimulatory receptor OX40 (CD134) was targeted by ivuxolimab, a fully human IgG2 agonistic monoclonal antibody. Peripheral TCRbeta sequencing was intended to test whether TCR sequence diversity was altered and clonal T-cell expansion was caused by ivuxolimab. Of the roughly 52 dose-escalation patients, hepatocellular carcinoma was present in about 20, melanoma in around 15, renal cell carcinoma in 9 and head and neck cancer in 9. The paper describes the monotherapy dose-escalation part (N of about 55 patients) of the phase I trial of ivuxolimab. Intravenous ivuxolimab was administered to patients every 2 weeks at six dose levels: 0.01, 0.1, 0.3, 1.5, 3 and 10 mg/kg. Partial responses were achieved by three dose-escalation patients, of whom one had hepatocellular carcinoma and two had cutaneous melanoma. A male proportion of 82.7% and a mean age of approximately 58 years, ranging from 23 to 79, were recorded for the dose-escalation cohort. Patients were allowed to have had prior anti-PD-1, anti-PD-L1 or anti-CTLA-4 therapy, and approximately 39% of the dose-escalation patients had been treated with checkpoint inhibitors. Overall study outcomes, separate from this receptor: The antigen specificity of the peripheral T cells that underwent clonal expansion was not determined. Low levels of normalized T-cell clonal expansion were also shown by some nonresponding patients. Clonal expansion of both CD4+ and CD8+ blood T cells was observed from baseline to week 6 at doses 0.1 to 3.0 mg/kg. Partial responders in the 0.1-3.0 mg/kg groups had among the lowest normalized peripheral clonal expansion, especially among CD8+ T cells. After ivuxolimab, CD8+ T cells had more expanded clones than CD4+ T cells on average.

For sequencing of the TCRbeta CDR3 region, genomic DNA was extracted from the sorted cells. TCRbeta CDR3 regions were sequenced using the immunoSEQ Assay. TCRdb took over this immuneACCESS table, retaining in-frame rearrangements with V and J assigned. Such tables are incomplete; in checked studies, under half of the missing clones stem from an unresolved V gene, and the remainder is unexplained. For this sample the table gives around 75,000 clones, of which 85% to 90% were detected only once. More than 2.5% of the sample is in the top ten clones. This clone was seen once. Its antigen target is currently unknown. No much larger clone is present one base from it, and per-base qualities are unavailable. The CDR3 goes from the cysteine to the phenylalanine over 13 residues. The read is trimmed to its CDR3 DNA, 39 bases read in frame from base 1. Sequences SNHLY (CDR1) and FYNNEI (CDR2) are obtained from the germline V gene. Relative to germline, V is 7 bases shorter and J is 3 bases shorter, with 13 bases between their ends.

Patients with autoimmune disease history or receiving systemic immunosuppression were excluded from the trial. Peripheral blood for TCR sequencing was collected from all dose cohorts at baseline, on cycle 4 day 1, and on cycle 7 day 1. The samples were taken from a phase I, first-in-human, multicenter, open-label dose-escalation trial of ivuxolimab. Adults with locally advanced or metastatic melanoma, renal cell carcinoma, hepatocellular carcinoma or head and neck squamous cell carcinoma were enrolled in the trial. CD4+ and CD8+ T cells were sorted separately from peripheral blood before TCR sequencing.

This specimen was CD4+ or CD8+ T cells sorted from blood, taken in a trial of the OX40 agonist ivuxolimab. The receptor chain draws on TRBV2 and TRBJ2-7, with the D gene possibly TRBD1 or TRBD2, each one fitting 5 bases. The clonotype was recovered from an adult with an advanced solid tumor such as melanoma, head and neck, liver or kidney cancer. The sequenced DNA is TGTGCCAGCACCTCCGGGACCATCTACGAGCAGTACTTC. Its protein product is CASTSGTIYEQYF.